This T cell receptor beta chain was sequenced during a study of cytomegalovirus exposure and HLA in healthy donors. Broader study findings: In terms of immune exposure information, only CMV serostatus was available. Presence/absence analyses supposed approximately even sequencing depth among donors.

CDR1 KGHSH and CDR2 LQKENI come from the germline V gene. The CDR3 is made up of 13 amino acids. Trimming cost V 3 bases and J 4 bases; bases outside gene matches: 1. A multiplex PCR was run with 60 Vbeta primers and 13 Jbeta primers. Produced via immunoSEQ multiplex PCR; TCRdb's table is partial and in-frame only. Of about 84,000 clones listed, 55% to 70% are singletons. Concerning this clone: No antigen is known for it.

The sequence was obtained from a woman aged 40 to 50 in good health and CMV-seropositive. The sample was PBMCs. This chain uses TRBV18 with TRBJ1-2; 8 positions agree with TRBD1. The CDR3 loop reads CASSPTGVYGYTF. The CDR3 nucleotides read TGTGCCAGCTCACCGACAGGGGTCTATGGCTACACCTTC.